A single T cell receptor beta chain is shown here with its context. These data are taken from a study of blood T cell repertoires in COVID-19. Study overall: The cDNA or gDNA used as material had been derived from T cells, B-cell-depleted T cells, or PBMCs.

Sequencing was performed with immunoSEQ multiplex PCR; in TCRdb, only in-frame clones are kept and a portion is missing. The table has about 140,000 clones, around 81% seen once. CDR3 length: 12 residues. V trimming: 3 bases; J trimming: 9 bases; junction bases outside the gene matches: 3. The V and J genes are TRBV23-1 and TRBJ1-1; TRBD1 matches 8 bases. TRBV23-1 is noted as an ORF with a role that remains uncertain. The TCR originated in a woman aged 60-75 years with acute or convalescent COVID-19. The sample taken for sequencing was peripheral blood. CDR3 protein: CASSHGTGKAFF. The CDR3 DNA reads TGCGCCAGCAGTCACGGGACAGGAAAAGCTTTCTTT.